What follows are 32 T cell receptor beta chains derived from one specimen sequenced in a study of memory CD4+ T cells and cytomegalovirus serostatus. The assay was immunoSEQ multiplex PCR, and TCRdb's table has in-frame clones only and misses some. In the table there are about 48,000 clones, more than 70% of which are singletons. The sort gate was single viable CD3+CD4+CD8-CD45RO+ cells for memory CD4+ T cells. Material: memory CD4+ T cells from blood. These receptor sequences come from an adult in good health and CMV-seronegative.

The V gene is TRBV28, the J gene TRBJ2-7; 10 nucleotides match TRBD1. The CDR3 has 14 amino acids. The germline CDR1 and CDR2 sequences are MDHEN and SYDVKM. J gave up 4 bases and V 5 bases, and 5 bases lay outside the gene matches. CDR3 nucleotide sequence: TGTGCCAGCAGTGGGACAGGGGCCGGATACGAGCAGTACTTC. Its protein product is CASSGTGAGYEQYF.

This clone was seen only a few times. The V gene is TRBV11-2, the J gene TRBJ2-7; D gene uncertain. Trimming shortened V by 1 base and J by 6 bases, and 16 bases separated the two germline ends. Germline V gene data show CDR1 as SGHAT and CDR2 as FQNNGV. The CDR3 contains 15 residues. The CDR3 loop reads CASSLGLSQTGEQYF. The CDR3 nucleotides read TGTGCCAGCAGCTTAGGGCTTTCCCAGACCGGCGAGCAGTACTTC.

The chain combines TRBV11-2 with TRBJ2-7; 11 bases match TRBD1. Germline CDR1 is SGHAT and CDR2 is FQNNGV. Trimming took 5 bases from V and 3 from J; bases not matched to a gene: 6. The CDR3 is 15 residues long. This chain's CDR3 is CASSAGQGVYYEQYF. The CDR3 DNA reads TGTGCCAGCAGCGCGGGACAGGGGGTATACTACGAGCAGTACTTC.

The rearrangement links TRBV29-1 to TRBJ2-1, with 10 bases matching TRBD2. Germline assignment: CDR1 SQVTM and CDR2 ANQGSEA. The trim removed 7 bases at V and 4 bases at J, leaving 7 bases unmatched. The CDR3 loop spans 14 amino acids. CDR3 nucleotides: TGCAGCGATTCAGCGGGAGGGCTTTACAATGAGCAGTTCTTC. Translation: CSDSAGGLYNEQFF.

The rearrangement uses TRBV19 and TRBJ2-3, with 7 bases fitting TRBD2. The CDR3 length is 12 residues. V was clipped by 4 bases and J by 9 bases; unmatched bases: 4. Per germline, CDR1 LNHDA and CDR2 SQIVND (reference sequence). The CDR3 reads CASSTREGTQYF. As DNA, the CDR3 is TGTGCCAGTAGTACTAGGGAGGGGACGCAGTATTTT.

The genes are TRBV7-8 and TRBJ2-6; no firm D call. There are 15 residues in the CDR3. Germline-derived CDR1 and CDR2 are SGHVS and FQNEAQ. V was cut by 4 bases and J by 2 bases, with 9 bases left in between. The CDR3, as DNA: TGTGCCAGCAGCTATAAGGTCACTGGGGCCAACGTCCTGACTTTC. As protein: CASSYKVTGANVLTF.

The V and J genes are TRBV13 and TRBJ2-7; 9 nucleotides match TRBD2. The CDR3 sequence is 17 residues long. CDR1 and CDR2 from the germline V gene are PRHDT and FYEKMQ (reference sequence). J gave up 5 bases and V 5 bases, and 16 bases lay outside the gene matches. CDR3 residues: CASSPPVDSGRQHEQYF. The CDR3 region has the DNA TGTGCCAGCAGCCCACCAGTTGATAGCGGGAGACAGCACGAGCAGTACTTC.

This chain joins TRBV19 and TRBJ2-6; TRBD1 might be the D (6 bases). There are 16 residues in the CDR3. Germline-derived CDR1 and CDR2 are LNHDA and SQIVND (reference sequence). V lost 3 bases to trimming and J lost 1 base, with 10 bases between them. CDR3 residues: CASSILQGSGANVLTF. The CDR3 DNA reads TGTGCCAGTAGTATCCTACAGGGTTCTGGGGCCAACGTCCTGACTTTC.

By share, this clone counts as medium-sized. The gene calls are TRBV7-9 and TRBJ1-1, with 9 positions matching TRBD1. V lost 1 base and J lost 9; bases outside the gene matches: 3. Per germline, CDR1 SEHNR and CDR2 FQNEAQ (reference sequence). The CDR3 loop spans 13 amino acids. The CDR3 region has the DNA TGTGCCAGCAGCTTAGATACAGGGGGCAAAGCTTTCTTT. This sequence encodes CASSLDTGGKAFF.

The chain recombines TRBV29-1 with TRBJ2-3; no firm D call. Germline assignment: CDR1 SQVTM and CDR2 ANQGSEA. The V end lost 7 bases, the J end lost 7 bases, and 12 bases lay between the germline ends. This CDR3 has 11 residues. As DNA, the CDR3 is TGCAGCGCCCGGATAGGGAATACGCAGTATTTT. It yields the protein CSARIGNTQYF.

The gene calls are TRBV28 and TRBJ2-5, with 7 positions matching TRBD1. CDR1 is MDHEN, CDR2 SYDVKM, per germline. The ends lost 5 bases at V and 5 bases at J; junction bases unmatched: 17. The CDR3 spans 17 residues. This CDR3 is CASSPNPSQGTWETQYF. CDR3 nucleotide sequence: TGTGCCAGCAGTCCCAATCCCTCACAGGGGACCTGGGAGACCCAGTACTTC.

The chain couples TRBV11-2 to TRBJ2-5; 8 bases are shared with TRBD2. The CDR3 spans 16 residues. Germline lookup yields CDR1 SGHAT and CDR2 FQNNGV. V trimming: 8 bases; J trimming: 2 bases; junction bases outside the gene matches: 13. DNA for the CDR3: TGTGCCAGCGCGTTGGGACTAGGCCTCAGACAAGAGACCCAGTACTTC. This sequence encodes CASALGLGLRQETQYF.

The V and J genes are TRBV6-1 and TRBJ1-2; 11 bases align to TRBD1. V lost 4 bases and J lost 0; bases outside the gene matches: 7. Germline V gene lookup returns CDR1 MNHNS and CDR2 SASEGT. CDR3 length equals 17 residues. The CDR3, as DNA: TGTGCCAGCAGTGGCTGGACAGGGGGCTCAACTAACTATGGCTACACCTTC. Protein: CASSGWTGGSTNYGYTF.

The chain joins TRBV5-1 to TRBJ1-6; the D gene is possibly TRBD1 (6 bases). Looked up from germline, CDR1 is SGHRS and CDR2 is YFSETQ. CDR3 length equals 17 residues. Trimming pared 7 bases from V and 8 bases from J, leaving 25 bases between. The CDR3 here is CASASSYGKGDYSPLHF. The CDR3 bases are TGCGCCAGCGCTAGCAGTTATGGGAAGGGGGACTATTCACCCCTCCACTTT.

This chain connects TRBV6-5 to TRBJ1-6, with TRBD1 as a possible D gene (5 bases). The CDR3 runs to 13 residues. V gave up 10 bases and J gave up 4 bases, with 11 bases separating them. Germline V gene sequence: CDR1 MNHEY, CDR2 SVGAGI. CDR3 amino acids: CATARGYNSPLHF. The CDR3 nucleotides are TGTGCCACCGCGAGGGGTTATAATTCACCCCTCCACTTT.

J is TRBJ2-7 and V is TRBV5-4; D possibly uses TRBD1 or TRBD2 (6 bases each). The CDR3 loop spans 16 amino acids. V lost 0 bases to trimming and J lost 3 bases, with 16 bases between them. From germline, CDR1 is SGHNT and CDR2 YYREEE (reference sequence). This CDR3 is CASSLAVGGGSYEQYF. CDR3 coding DNA: TGTGCCAGCAGCTTGGCGGTTGGAGGGGGGAGCTACGAGCAGTACTTC.

The chain recombines TRBV18 with TRBJ2-7; D is unclear. The CDR3 sequence is 14 residues long. Trimming stripped 1 base from V and 6 bases from J, with 13 bases between. Per germline, CDR1 KGHSH and CDR2 LQKENI. CDR3 sequence: CASSPRLEEGEQYF. The CDR3 DNA reads as TGTGCCAGCTCACCACGGCTGGAAGAAGGCGAGCAGTACTTC.

The chain employs TRBV28 and TRBJ2-6, with 9 bases that match TRBD2. The J segment lost 4 bases and the V segment lost 5 bases, leaving 9 bases of the junction unmatched. The CDR3 consists of 17 residues. Germline CDR1 and CDR2: MDHEN and SYDVKM. The CDR3: CASSPAGGPSGANVLTF. DNA of the CDR3: TGTGCCAGCAGTCCGGCGGGAGGGCCGTCGGGGGCCAACGTCCTGACTTTC.

The DNA of the CDR3 is TGTGCCAGCAGTTTTCAGGGGCTGGGGGAGACCCAGTACTTC. Protein: CASSFQGLGETQYF. The gene calls are TRBV27 and TRBJ2-5; the D gene is possibly TRBD1 (6 bases). CDR1 and CDR2 from the germline V gene are MNHEY and SMNVEV (reference sequence). The V gene lost 3 bases and the J gene lost 5 bases, with 13 bases spanning the gap. The CDR3 has 14 residues.

This chain uses TRBV18 with TRBJ1-2; 8 bases match TRBD1. J lost 7 bases, V lost 5 bases, and 12 bases had no gene match. The CDR3 sequence is 15 residues long. Germline V gene sequence: CDR1 KGHSH, CDR2 LQKENI. This CDR3 reads CASSITQGEGSGYTF. CDR3 sequence (DNA): TGTGCCAGCTCAATAACACAGGGGGAAGGATCTGGCTACACCTTC.

The table lists this clone with a few counts. The chain couples TRBV5-1 to TRBJ2-3; D is unclear. Trimming took off 0 bases at V and 2 bases at J, with 7 bases between the two ends. This CDR3 is 14 amino acids long. CDR1 and CDR2 (germline): SGHRS, YFSETQ. As DNA, the CDR3 is TGCGCCAGCAGCTTGGCCAAGACCACAGATACGCAGTATTTT. Amino acid sequence: CASSLAKTTDTQYF.

This chain joins TRBV20-1 and TRBJ1-2, with a weak D call TRBD1 (5 bases). Germline V gives CDR1 DFQATT, CDR2 SNEGSKA (reference sequence). The CDR3 contains 11 residues. V lost 6 bases, J lost 4 bases, and 9 bases lay in between. CDR3 amino acids: CSAPGTYGYTF. In DNA, the CDR3 is TGCAGTGCCCCCGGGACCTATGGCTACACCTTC.

The chain carries TRBV29-1 and TRBJ1-4, with a tentative D call TRBD1 (5 bases). V lost 5 bases and J lost 8, with 15 bases in between. Germline loops: CDR1 SQVTM, CDR2 ANQGSEA. The CDR3 spans 13 residues. The CDR3 sequence is CSVREAPGEKLFF. The CDR3 bases are TGCAGCGTTCGAGAGGCTCCAGGGGAAAAACTGTTTTTT.

In this sample, this clone turned up a few times. This rearrangement joins TRBV15 to TRBJ1-5; TRBD1 might be the D (5 bases). Germline V gene lookup returns CDR1 LNHNV and CDR2 YYDKDF (reference sequence). V lost 1 base and J 6 bases, leaving 13 bases between the germline ends. The CDR3 is made up of 15 amino acids. In nucleotides, the CDR3 is TGTGCCACCAGCAGAGGAGCAGGGCCTAGTCAGCCCCAGCATTTT. Translated, it gives CATSRGAGPSQPQHF.

The V and J genes are TRBV5-1 and TRBJ2-1; 14 bases line up with TRBD2. Germline CDR1 reads SGHRS; CDR2 reads YFSETQ. The CDR3 is made up of 15 amino acids. The junction had 6 bases not matched to a gene; V was cut back by 5 bases and J by 8 bases. In DNA form, the CDR3 reads TGCGCCAGCAGAGGCGGGACTAGCGGGAGCGATGAGCAGTTCTTC. It yields the protein CASRGGTSGSDEQFF.

The chain carries TRBV11-3 and TRBJ2-5; TRBD1 agrees at 8 bases. The CDR3 has 15 residues. V gave up 5 bases and J gave up 4 bases; unmatched junction bases: 9. Germline values: CDR1 SGHNT, CDR2 YENEEA. CDR3 coding DNA: TGTGCCAGCAGCCCAGGGGGCGAAATAGCAGAGACCCAGTACTTC. Translation: CASSPGGEIAETQYF. Full variable domain (remainder filled in from reference TRBV11-3 and TRBJ2-5): EAGVVQSPRYKIIEKKQPVAFWCNPISGHNTLYWYLQNLGQGPELLIRYENEEAVDDSQLPKDRFSAERLKGVDSTLKIQPAELGDSAVYLCASSPGGEIAETQYFGPGTRLLVL.

In this sample, this clone turned up once. The chain couples TRBV9 to TRBJ2-7; D remains unclear. Per the germline V gene, CDR1 is SGDLS and CDR2 is YYNGEE. Deletions cut 0 bases from V and 0 bases from J, with 7 bases between. The CDR3 has 14 residues. CDR3 protein: CASSVDTVSYEQYF. The DNA of the CDR3 is TGTGCCAGCAGCGTAGACACAGTCTCCTACGAGCAGTACTTC.

The chain employs TRBV18 and TRBJ1-2, with TRBD1 matching 8 bases. The ends lost 6 bases at V and 6 bases at J; junction bases unmatched: 15. This CDR3 region has 16 residues. Germline V gives CDR1 KGHSH, CDR2 LQKENI. The CDR3 protein is CASSSGQGAIYDGYTF. CDR3 coding DNA: TGTGCCAGCTCTTCCGGGCAGGGGGCTATATATGATGGCTACACCTTC.

V usage is TRBV11-2 and J usage is TRBJ2-1; tentative D call: TRBD2 (7 bases). The length of the CDR3 is 13 residues. From germline, CDR1 is SGHAT and CDR2 FQNNGV. Trimming removed 6 bases at V and 8 bases at J, with 14 bases between. This CDR3 is CASRSTGGYEQFF. The CDR3 DNA reads as TGTGCCAGCAGATCTACGGGGGGCTATGAGCAGTTCTTC.

The gene calls are TRBV27 and TRBJ1-2; TRBD1 agrees at 7 bases. The CDR3 runs 14 residues. Germline V gene data show CDR1 as MNHEY and CDR2 as SMNVEV (reference sequence). V shed 3 bases and J 3 bases; nucleotides not matched to a gene: 4. This CDR3 reads CASSFGQGDYGYTF. CDR3 sequence (DNA): TGTGCCAGCAGTTTCGGGCAGGGGGACTATGGCTACACCTTC.

The rearrangement joins TRBV20-1 to TRBJ1-2; no definite D call. Germline lookup yields CDR1 DFQATT and CDR2 SNEGSKA (reference sequence). The V end was cut by 3 bases, the J end by 4 bases, with 6 bases between. The CDR3 length is 11 residues. CDR3 region: CSARRTYGYTF. The CDR3 DNA is TGCAGTGCTAGGAGGACCTATGGCTACACCTTC.

The CDR3 region has the DNA TGTGCCAGCAGCAATCTAGCGGGAGGGGGTTTACGCAATGAGCAGTTCTTC. Its protein is CASSNLAGGGLRNEQFF. J is TRBJ2-1 and V is TRBV7-9, with 12 positions matching TRBD2. The germline V gene encodes CDR1 SEHNR and CDR2 FQNEAQ (reference sequence). With 5 bases clipped from V and 6 bases from J, the junction kept 11 bases outside the gene matches. This CDR3 region has 17 residues.